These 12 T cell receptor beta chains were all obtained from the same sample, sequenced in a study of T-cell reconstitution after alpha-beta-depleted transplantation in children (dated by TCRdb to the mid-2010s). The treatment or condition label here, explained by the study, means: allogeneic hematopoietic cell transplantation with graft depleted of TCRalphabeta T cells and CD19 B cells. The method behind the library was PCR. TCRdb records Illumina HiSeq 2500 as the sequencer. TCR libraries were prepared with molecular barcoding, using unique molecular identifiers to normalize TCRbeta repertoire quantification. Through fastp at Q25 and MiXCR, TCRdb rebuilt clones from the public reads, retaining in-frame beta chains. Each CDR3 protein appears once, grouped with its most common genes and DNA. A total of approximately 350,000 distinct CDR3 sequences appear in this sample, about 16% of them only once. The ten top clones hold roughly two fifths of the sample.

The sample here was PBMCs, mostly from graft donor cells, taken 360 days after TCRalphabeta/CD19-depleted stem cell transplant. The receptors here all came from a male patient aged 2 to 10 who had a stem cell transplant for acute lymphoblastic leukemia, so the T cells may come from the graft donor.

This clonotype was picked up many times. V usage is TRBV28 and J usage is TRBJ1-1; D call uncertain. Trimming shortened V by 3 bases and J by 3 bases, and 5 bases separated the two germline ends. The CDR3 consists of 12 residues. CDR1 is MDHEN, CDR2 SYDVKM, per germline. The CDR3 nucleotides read TGTGCCAGCAGTTTTACGGACACTGAAGCTTTCTTT. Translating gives CASSFTDTEAFF.

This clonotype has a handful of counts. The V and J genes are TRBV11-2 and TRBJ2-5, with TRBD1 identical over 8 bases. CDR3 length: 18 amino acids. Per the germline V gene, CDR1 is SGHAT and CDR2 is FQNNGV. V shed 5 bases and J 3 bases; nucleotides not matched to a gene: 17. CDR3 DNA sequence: TGTGCCAGCAGCCCAGACTGGGACAGGATCGAAACCGAAGAGACCCAGTACTTC. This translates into CASSPDWDRIETEETQYF.

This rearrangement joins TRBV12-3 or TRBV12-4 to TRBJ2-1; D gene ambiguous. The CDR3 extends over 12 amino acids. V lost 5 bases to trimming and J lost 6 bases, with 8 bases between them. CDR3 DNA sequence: TGTGCCAGCAGTCCCCTGTTCAATGAGCAGTTCTTC. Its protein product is CASSPLFNEQFF.

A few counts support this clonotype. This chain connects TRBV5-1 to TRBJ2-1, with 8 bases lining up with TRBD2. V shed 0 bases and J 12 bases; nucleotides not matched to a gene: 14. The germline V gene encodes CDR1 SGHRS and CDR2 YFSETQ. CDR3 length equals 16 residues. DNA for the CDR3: TGCGCCAGCAGCTTGGGCGGTAGCGGGATTCTACCCTTGCAGTTCTTC. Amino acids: CASSLGGSGILPLQFF.

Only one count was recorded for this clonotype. The CDR3 nucleotides are TGCAGTGCTAACTCCAGGGTACGGACTAGCGAAGGGAAGGCCTACAATGAGCAGTTCTTC. This gives the protein CSANSRVRTSEGKAYNEQFF. The J gene is TRBJ2-1, the V gene TRBV20-1; 9 positions match TRBD2. CDR3 size: 20 residues. V was pared by 4 bases and J by 2 bases, with 21 bases of the junction left unmatched. Germline lookup yields CDR1 DFQATT and CDR2 SNEGSKA (reference sequence).

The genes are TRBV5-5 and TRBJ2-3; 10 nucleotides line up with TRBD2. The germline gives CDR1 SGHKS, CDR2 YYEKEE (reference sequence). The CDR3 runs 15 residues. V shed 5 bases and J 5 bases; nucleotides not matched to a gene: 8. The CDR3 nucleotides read TGTGCCAGCAGTTACCTAGCGGGAGCACGAGATACGCAGTATTTT. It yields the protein CASSYLAGARDTQYF.

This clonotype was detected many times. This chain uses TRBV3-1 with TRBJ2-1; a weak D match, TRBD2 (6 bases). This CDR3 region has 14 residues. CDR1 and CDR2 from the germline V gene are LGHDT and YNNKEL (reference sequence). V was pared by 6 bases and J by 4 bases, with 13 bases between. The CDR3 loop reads CASREGLGYNEQFF. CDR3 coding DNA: TGTGCCAGCAGGGAGGGACTGGGATACAATGAGCAGTTCTTC.

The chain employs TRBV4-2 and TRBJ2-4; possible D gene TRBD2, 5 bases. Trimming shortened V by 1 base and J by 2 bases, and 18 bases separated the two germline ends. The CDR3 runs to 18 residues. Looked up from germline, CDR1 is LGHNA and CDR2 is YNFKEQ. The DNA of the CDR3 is TGTGCCAGCAGCCAAGTAGGGTGGGAAGCGGACTCCAAAAACATTCAGTACTTC. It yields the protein CASSQVGWEADSKNIQYF.

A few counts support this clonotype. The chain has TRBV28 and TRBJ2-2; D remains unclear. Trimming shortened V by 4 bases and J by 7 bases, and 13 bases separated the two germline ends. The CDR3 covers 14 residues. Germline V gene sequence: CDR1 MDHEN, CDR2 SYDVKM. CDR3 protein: CASSYVGGHGELFF. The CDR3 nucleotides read TGTGCCAGCAGTTATGTAGGTGGGCACGGGGAGCTGTTTTTT.

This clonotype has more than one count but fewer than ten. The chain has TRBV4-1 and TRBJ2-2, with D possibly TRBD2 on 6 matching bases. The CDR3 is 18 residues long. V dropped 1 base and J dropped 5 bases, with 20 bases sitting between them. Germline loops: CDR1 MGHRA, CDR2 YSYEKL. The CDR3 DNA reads TGCGCCAGCAGCCAAGTAGGTCGGGGGAGAGGCTGGACCGGGGAGCTGTTTTTT. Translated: CASSQVGRGRGWTGELFF.

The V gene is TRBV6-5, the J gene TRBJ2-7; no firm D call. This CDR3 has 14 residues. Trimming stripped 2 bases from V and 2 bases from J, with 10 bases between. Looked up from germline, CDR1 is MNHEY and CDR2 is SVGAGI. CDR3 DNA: TGTGCCAGCAGTTACAGGACGGCGCCCTACGAGCAGTACTTC. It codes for CASSYRTAPYEQYF.

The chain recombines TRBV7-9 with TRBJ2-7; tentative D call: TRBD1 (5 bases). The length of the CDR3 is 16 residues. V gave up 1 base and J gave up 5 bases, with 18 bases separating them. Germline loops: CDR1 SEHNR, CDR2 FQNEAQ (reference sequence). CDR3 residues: CASSLVGQGLYDEQYF. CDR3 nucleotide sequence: TGTGCCAGCAGCTTAGTGGGTCAGGGATTATACGACGAGCAGTACTTC.